Presented here are 32 T cell receptor beta chains from one specimen sequenced in a study of CD8 T cells in Susac syndrome. Random-hexamer reverse transcription was applied to about 0.45 to 1 ug RNA. One entry per CDR3 protein results from TCRdb running MiXCR on the immunoSEQ multiplex PCR reads. The data show about 200,000 distinct CDR3 sequences, roughly 94% seen once. Sample: CD4+ T cells from PBMCs. The receptor source for this set is a human donor with multiple sclerosis.

The DNA for the CDR3 is TGTGCCAGCAGTTACTCACGGGGAGAGCAGTTCTTC. It encodes CASSYSRGEQFF. The rearrangement joins TRBV6-5 to TRBJ2-1; possibly TRBD2 for D (5 bases). Germline lookup yields CDR1 MNHEY and CDR2 SVGAGI. This CDR3 contains 12 residues. Trimming took off 0 bases at V and 10 bases at J, with 7 bases between the two ends.

J is TRBJ2-3 and V is TRBV20-1; TRBD2 matches at 16 bases. V trimming: 5 bases; J trimming: 5 bases; junction bases outside the gene matches: 7. Germline values: CDR1 DFQATT, CDR2 SNEGSKA (reference sequence). This CDR3 spans 16 amino acids. CDR3 sequence: CSAFGTSGGARDTQYF. The CDR3 nucleotides read TGCAGTGCTTTCGGGACTAGCGGGGGGGCCAGAGATACGCAGTATTTT.

The gene calls are TRBV6-6 and TRBJ1-6; no reliable D call. The CDR3 consists of 14 residues. The germline gives CDR1 MNHNY, CDR2 SVGAGI (reference sequence). V lost 6 bases, J lost 5 bases, and 11 bases lay in between. CDR3 loop: CASSAGRDNSPLHF. In DNA form, the CDR3 reads TGTGCCAGCAGCGCCGGGAGGGATAATTCACCCCTCCACTTT.

This clonotype was observed a single time. This chain connects TRBV20-1 to TRBJ2-1; possibly TRBD2 for D (5 bases). CDR1 is DFQATT, CDR2 SNEGSKA, per germline (reference sequence). The CDR3 spans 12 residues. The V gene lost 6 bases and the J gene lost 3 bases, with 9 bases spanning the gap. The CDR3 reads CSATDFYNEQFF. The CDR3 DNA follows: TGCAGTGCCACGGACTTCTACAATGAGCAGTTCTTC.

The rearrangement joins TRBV5-6 to TRBJ2-1; 7 bases fit TRBD2. The junction had 9 bases not matched to a gene; V was cut back by 2 bases and J by 1 base. The CDR3 spans 17 residues. The germline CDR1 and CDR2 sequences are SGHDT and YYEEEE. The CDR3 reads CASSLVSGEGSYNEQFF. The CDR3 bases are TGTGCCAGCAGCTTAGTGTCCGGGGAGGGGTCCTACAATGAGCAGTTCTTC.

The chain recombines TRBV15 with TRBJ1-2, with D maybe TRBD1 (6 bases). V was clipped by 5 bases and J by 6 bases, with 13 bases between them. CDR3 length equals 13 residues. CDR1 and CDR2 (germline): LNHNV, YYDKDF (reference sequence). The CDR3 bases are TGTGCCACCAGCGTAACGCCAGGGGATGGCTACACCTTC. Its translation is CATSVTPGDGYTF.

The J gene is TRBJ1-5, the V gene TRBV30; TRBD1 might be the D (6 bases). The V end lost 0 bases, the J end lost 0 bases, and 9 bases lay between the germline ends. The CDR3 runs 15 residues. Germline loops: CDR1 GTSNPN, CDR2 SVGIG (reference sequence). CDR3 residues: CAWSVRGPSNQPQHF. In DNA, the CDR3 is TGTGCCTGGAGTGTTCGGGGGCCTAGCAATCAGCCCCAGCATTTT.

This sequence joins TRBV29-1 and TRBJ1-1; TRBD1 aligns across 7 bases. With V trimmed by 6 bases and J by 0 bases, 10 bases remained unmatched. The CDR3 is 15 residues long. Germline CDR1 reads SQVTM; CDR2 reads ANQGSEA. CDR3 protein: CSVGLRTGMNTEAFF. CDR3 nucleotides: TGCAGCGTGGGCCTAAGGACAGGCATGAACACTGAAGCTTTCTTT.

This clonotype occurred a few times. V and J are TRBV29-1 and TRBJ1-1; 12 bases agree with TRBD1. This CDR3 contains 13 residues. V gave up 8 bases and J gave up 6 bases; unmatched junction bases: 7. Germline loops: CDR1 SQVTM, CDR2 ANQGSEA. In DNA, the CDR3 is TGCAGCACTCCGGGACAGGGGGCGTCTGAAGCTTTCTTT. It yields the protein CSTPGQGASEAFF.

The V call is TRBV20-1, the J call TRBJ1-2; TRBD1 might be the D (5 bases). Trimming cost V 1 base and J 3 bases, with 15 bases left between them. The CDR3 has 15 residues. Per germline, CDR1 DFQATT and CDR2 SNEGSKA (reference sequence). The CDR3 nucleotides read TGCAGTGCTAGAGTACCTCCTGGACAAGACTATGGCTACACCTTC. Translated: CSARVPPGQDYGYTF.

The chain employs TRBV29-1 and TRBJ1-2; 8 bases line up with TRBD1. CDR3 size: 11 residues. V lost 7 bases to trimming and J lost 8 bases; unmatched junction nucleotides: 6. The germline V gene encodes CDR1 SQVTM and CDR2 ANQGSEA. The CDR3 spells CSAGQGRGYTF. CDR3 coding DNA: TGCAGCGCCGGACAGGGCAGGGGCTACACCTTC.

The rearrangement links TRBV30 to TRBJ2-1, with 16 bases identical to TRBD2. CDR3 size: 19 residues. CDR1 GTSNPN and CDR2 SVGIG come from the germline V gene (reference sequence). The ends lost 2 bases at V and 9 bases at J; junction bases unmatched: 16. CDR3 nucleotides: TGTGCCTGGAGTCCCCCCGGGACTAGCGGGGGGGCCTCGTATTCTGAGCAGTTCTTC. Translation: CAWSPPGTSGGASYSEQFF.

The chain recombines TRBV30 with TRBJ1-5, with D hard to call. The V and J ends lost 4 bases and 9 bases respectively, with 16 bases between them. Looked up from germline, CDR1 is GTSNPN and CDR2 is SVGIG (reference sequence). There are 13 residues in the CDR3. This CDR3 reads CAWNRGRAGPQHF. CDR3 nucleotide sequence: TGTGCCTGGAACCGAGGACGGGCCGGGCCCCAGCATTTT.

This clonotype was observed a single time. The V call is TRBV7-2, the J call TRBJ2-2; no clear D. Deletions cut 1 base from V and 2 bases from J, with 8 bases between. This CDR3 comprises 15 residues. In germline, CDR1 is SGHTA, CDR2 FQGNSA. This chain's CDR3 is CASSLDRPNTGELFF. The CDR3 nucleotides read TGTGCCAGCAGCTTAGACCGGCCTAACACCGGGGAGCTGTTTTTT. Drawing the rest from reference TRBV7-2 and TRBJ2-2, the complete variable domain is GAGVSQSPSNKVTEKGKDVELRCDPISGHTALYWYRQSLGQGLEFLIYFQGNSAPDKSGLPSDRFSAERTGGSVSTLTIQRTQQEDSAVYLCASSLDRPNTGELFFGEGSRLTVL.

The rearrangement links TRBV7-8 to TRBJ1-2, with D unclear. CDR1 and CDR2 from the germline V gene are SGHVS and FQNEAQ. The CDR3 has 13 amino acids. With 2 bases removed from V and 8 bases from J, the gap between germline ends came to 12 bases. The CDR3 nucleotides read TGTGCCAGCAGCTTATCCCTCGACCGAGGCTACACCTTC. It yields the protein CASSLSLDRGYTF.

V and J are TRBV12-5 and TRBJ2-3; 7 bases are a match to TRBD1. Germline V gene lookup returns CDR1 LGHNT and CDR2 FRNRAP. The ends lost 6 bases at V and 2 bases at J; junction bases unmatched: 5. The CDR3 extends over 14 amino acids. The CDR3 region is CASGVGQSTDTQYF. The CDR3 nucleotides are TGTGCTAGTGGCGTGGGACAGTCCACAGATACGCAGTATTTT.

The chain employs TRBV20-1 and TRBJ1-1; TRBD1 is a possible D gene (6 bases). The V end lost 5 bases, the J end lost 0 bases, and 19 bases lay between the germline ends. The CDR3 loop spans 16 amino acids. The germline CDR1 and CDR2 sequences are DFQATT and SNEGSKA (reference sequence). As DNA, the CDR3 is TGCAGTGCTGCTTCAGGGGCAGGGAGGTTGAACACTGAAGCTTTCTTT. Translation gives CSAASGAGRLNTEAFF.

The J gene is TRBJ1-6, the V gene TRBV20-1, with D possibly matching TRBD1 (5 bases). The germline CDR1 and CDR2 sequences are DFQATT and SNEGSKA (reference sequence). Trimming took off 3 bases at V and 17 bases at J, with 17 bases between the two ends. The length of the CDR3 is 12 residues. The CDR3: CSARESREGFHF. CDR3 nucleotide sequence: TGCAGTGCTAGGGAGAGCAGGGAGGGTTTCCACTTT.

This chain connects TRBV20-1 to TRBJ2-5, with D possibly being TRBD1 or TRBD2 (6 bases each). Germline assignment: CDR1 DFQATT and CDR2 SNEGSKA (reference sequence). The V and J ends lost 2 bases and 7 bases respectively, with 20 bases between them. CDR3 length: 15 amino acids. CDR3 sequence reads: CSARPGQRAGVTQYF. CDR3 nucleotides: TGCAGTGCTAGACCAGGACAGCGGGCAGGGGTGACCCAGTACTTC.

The chain links TRBV10-3 to TRBJ2-7; 7 bases align to TRBD2. V dropped 10 bases and J dropped 7; count of bases not matched to a gene: 16. CDR3 length: 14 residues. Germline V gives CDR1 ENHRY, CDR2 SYGVKD. CDR3 coding DNA: TGTGCCACGAAAAAAAGCTCGGGGGGTGTTGAGCAGTACGTC. Protein product: CATKKSSGGVEQYV.

The genes are TRBV29-1 and TRBJ1-1; possible D gene TRBD1, 5 bases. Trimming took 6 bases from V and 0 from J, leaving 14 bases between them. Germline V gene data show CDR1 as SQVTM and CDR2 as ANQGSEA. This CDR3 spans 14 amino acids. The CDR3 region has the DNA TGCAGCGTGGGGACCGTGGTGCTGAACACTGAAGCTTTCTTT. It specifies CSVGTVVLNTEAFF.

The chain recombines TRBV9 with TRBJ2-3, with 12 bases fitting TRBD2. The CDR3 is 18 residues long. The germline V gene encodes CDR1 SGDLS and CDR2 YYNGEE. The V segment lost 4 bases and the J segment 1 base; nucleotides outside the gene matches: 10. CDR3 in DNA: TGTGCCAGCAGCTTCCCTAGCGGGGGGGCTTTTGGCACAGATACGCAGTATTTT. Translation: CASSFPSGGAFGTDTQYF.

The V and J genes are TRBV30 and TRBJ1-2; 8 bases align to TRBD1. The CDR3 covers 13 residues. CDR1 and CDR2 (germline): GTSNPN, SVGIG (reference sequence). The CDR3 sequence is CAVSDRGDDGYTF. Here the CDR3 DNA reads TGTGCTGTTAGCGACAGGGGTGACGATGGCTACACCTTC.

The chain links TRBV5-1 to TRBJ2-2; a possible D gene is TRBD1 (6 bases). The CDR3 has 14 amino acids. CDR1 and CDR2 (germline): SGHRS, YFSETQ. V was trimmed by 6 bases and J by 2 bases, leaving 11 bases between them. CDR3 sequence reads: CASMDRQNTGELFF. The CDR3 region has the DNA TGCGCCAGCATGGACAGACAAAACACCGGGGAGCTGTTTTTT. Full variable domain (rest looked up from reference TRBV5-1 and TRBJ2-2): KAGVTQTPRYLIKTRGQQVTLSCSPISGHRSVSWYQQTPGQGLQFLFEYFSETQRNKGNFPGRFSGRQFSNSRSEMNVSTLELGDSALYLCASMDRQNTGELFFGEGSRLTVL.

This sequence joins TRBV29-1 and TRBJ2-6, with a possible D match to TRBD1 (5 bases). The V gene's germline CDR1 is SQVTM and CDR2 ANQGSEA. The CDR3 is 14 amino acids. The V and J ends lost 5 bases and 0 bases respectively, with 8 bases between them. The CDR3 spells CSVRQNSGANVLTF. The CDR3 bases are TGCAGCGTTCGACAGAACTCTGGGGCCAACGTCCTGACTTTC.

This chain links TRBV6-5 with TRBJ2-5, with TRBD2 matching over 8 bases. Germline V gene sequence: CDR1 MNHEY, CDR2 SVGAGI. J lost 5 bases, V lost 5 bases, and 4 bases had no gene match. There are 13 residues in the CDR3. The CDR3 region is CASSRTSRETQYF. The CDR3 DNA reads TGTGCCAGCAGTAGGACTAGCCGGGAGACCCAGTACTTC.

This clonotype showed up just once. The V and J genes are TRBV3-1 and TRBJ1-2; TRBD1 matches at 8 bases. In germline, CDR1 is LGHDT, CDR2 YNNKEL (reference sequence). The length of the CDR3 is 12 residues. With V trimmed by 4 bases and J by 10 bases, 5 bases remained unmatched. The DNA for the CDR3 is TGTGCCAGCAGCCCTGGACAGGGAACCTACACCTTC. It translates to CASSPGQGTYTF.

The chain has TRBV3-1 and TRBJ1-6; weak D call: TRBD1 (6 bases). CDR3 length: 15 residues. V dropped 0 bases and J dropped 10 bases, with 13 bases sitting between them. CDR1 and CDR2 from the germline V gene are LGHDT and YNNKEL (reference sequence). The CDR3 DNA is TGTGCCAGCAGCCAAGAGGGAGCAGGGGCCTCACCCCTCCACTTT. It yields the protein CASSQEGAGASPLHF.

This chain links TRBV29-1 with TRBJ2-1, with 9 positions matching TRBD1. This CDR3 comprises 14 residues. CDR1 and CDR2 (germline): SQVTM, ANQGSEA. Trimming removed 2 bases from V and 9 bases from J; junction bases left unmatched: 8. This CDR3 reads CSVERDRDQGEQFF. CDR3 nucleotides: TGCAGCGTTGAAAGGGACAGGGATCAGGGTGAGCAGTTCTTC.

This rearrangement joins TRBV9 to TRBJ1-1, with D unresolved. V gave up 2 bases and J gave up 1 base, with 6 bases separating them. The V gene's germline CDR1 is SGDLS and CDR2 YYNGEE. CDR3 length: 13 residues. The CDR3 coding sequence is TGTGCCAGCAGCGTTCAAAGGAACACTGAAGCTTTCTTT. It is translated as CASSVQRNTEAFF.

The CDR3 bases are TGTGCCAGCAGCCAAGTATCGGCGGGCGAGCAGTACTTC. Residues: CASSQVSAGEQYF. The gene calls are TRBV3-1 and TRBJ2-7, with TRBD2 as a possible D gene (5 bases). Trimming stripped 1 base from V and 6 bases from J, with 10 bases between. Looked up from germline, CDR1 is LGHDT and CDR2 is YNNKEL (reference sequence). This CDR3 region has 13 residues.

DNA for the CDR3: TGTGCCTTGGGGCAGGGAGATTCACCCCTCCACTTT. Encoded protein: CALGQGDSPLHF. This chain joins TRBV30 and TRBJ1-6; maybe TRBD1 (5 bases). CDR3 size: 12 residues. Germline V CDR1 and CDR2: GTSNPN, SVGIG (reference sequence). With 7 bases removed from V and 8 bases from J, the gap between germline ends came to 12 bases.